The 26 T cell receptor beta chains presented below share a single source sample, sequenced in a study of control samples from healthy donors and cancer patients. The data were produced by immunoSEQ multiplex PCR, yet TCRdb's version contains in-frame clones alone and is incomplete. This table has approximately 87,000 clones, 93% appearing once. Sequenced material: PBMCs. These receptors were collected from a middle-aged woman with lung cancer.

The rearrangement joins TRBV19 to TRBJ2-6, with D hard to call. This CDR3 region has 14 residues. The V end was cut by 10 bases, the J end by 2 bases, with 12 bases between. CDR1 and CDR2 (germline): LNHDA, SQIVND (reference sequence). CDR3 coding DNA: TGTGCCACACAAGGGTTAACTGGGGCCAACGTCCTGACTTTC. This gives the protein CATQGLTGANVLTF.

The chain joins TRBV4-1 to TRBJ2-2; D might be TRBD1 (5 bases). Deletions cut 0 bases from V and 7 bases from J, with 12 bases between. Germline lookup yields CDR1 MGHRA and CDR2 YSYEKL. The CDR3 length is 15 residues. CDR3 protein: CASSQESRGNGELFF. CDR3 nucleotides: TGCGCCAGCAGCCAAGAATCTAGGGGAAACGGGGAGCTGTTTTTT.

This sequence joins TRBV5-1 and TRBJ2-5; a weak D match, TRBD2 (6 bases). CDR3 length: 14 residues. Trimming pared 5 bases from V and 3 bases from J, leaving 14 bases between. CDR1 SGHRS and CDR2 YFSETQ come from the germline V gene. The CDR3 is CASRRDSWEETQYF. CDR3 in DNA: TGCGCCAGCAGACGGGACTCCTGGGAAGAGACCCAGTACTTC.

The V and J genes are TRBV28 and TRBJ1-3; no reliable D call. V was cut by 11 bases and J by 2 bases, with 10 bases left in between. Germline CDR1 reads MDHEN; CDR2 reads SYDVKM. This CDR3 is 12 amino acids long. Written as DNA, the CDR3 is TGTGCCGCGGGGAGGGCTGGAAACACCATATATTTT. Residues: CAAGRAGNTIYF.

V is TRBV24-1 and J is TRBJ1-1; D is unresolved. This CDR3 contains 14 residues. V was pared by 5 bases and J by 2 bases, with 11 bases between. Germline CDR1 is KGHDR and CDR2 is SFDVKD. The CDR3 reads CATSGGRSNTEAFF. In nucleotides, the CDR3 is TGTGCCACCAGTGGAGGACGGTCCAACACTGAAGCTTTCTTT.

The rearrangement links TRBV7-2 to TRBJ1-2, with 8 bases that match TRBD1. This CDR3 is 15 amino acids long. Germline trimming cut 4 bases from V and 5 bases from J; bases unmatched to any gene: 9. Germline assignment: CDR1 SGHTA and CDR2 FQGNSA. In DNA form, the CDR3 reads TGTGCCAGCAGCTGGACAGGGAACGGGGAATATGGCTACACCTTC. Translating gives CASSWTGNGEYGYTF.

This rearrangement joins TRBV3-1 (or the pseudogene TRBV3-2) to TRBJ2-5; D is uncertain. CDR3 size: 13 residues. The V end was cut by 4 bases, the J end by 3 bases, with 9 bases between. Germline-derived CDR1 and CDR2 are LGHDT and YNNKEL (reference sequence). The CDR3 bases are TGTGCCAGCAGCCGCGGACGGGAAGAGACCCAGTACTTC. Translating gives CASSRGREETQYF.

The gene calls are TRBV18 and TRBJ1-2; no clear D gene. CDR1 and CDR2 from the germline V gene are KGHSH and LQKENI. The V gene lost 2 bases and the J gene lost 2 bases, with 9 bases spanning the gap. The CDR3 has 14 amino acids. CDR3 sequence: CASSPGQSNYGYTF. CDR3 DNA: TGTGCCAGCTCACCAGGCCAGAGCAACTATGGCTACACCTTC.

The chain carries TRBV12-5 and TRBJ1-6; D may be TRBD1 (5 bases). CDR1 and CDR2 (germline): LGHNT, FRNRAP. With 3 bases removed from V and 7 bases from J, the gap between germline ends came to 10 bases. The CDR3 consists of 14 residues. The CDR3 sequence is CASGLSTDNSPLHF. The CDR3 DNA reads TGTGCTAGTGGTTTATCGACAGACAATTCACCCCTCCACTTT.

The chain links TRBV30 to TRBJ1-1; perhaps TRBD1 as D (5 bases). The germline CDR1 and CDR2 sequences are GTSNPN and SVGIG (reference sequence). This CDR3 spans 14 amino acids. Trimming cost V 0 bases and J 1 base, with 9 bases left between them. Written as DNA, the CDR3 is TGTGCCTGGAGTGTACAAGACAGGAACACTGAAGCTTTCTTT. Protein product: CAWSVQDRNTEAFF.

The chain carries TRBV11-1 and TRBJ2-5; the D gene could be TRBD1 or TRBD2 (6 bases each). Trimming removed 0 bases from V and 4 bases from J, with 9 bases in between. This CDR3 contains 14 residues. The germline CDR1 and CDR2 sequences are SGHAT and FQDESV (reference sequence). DNA for the CDR3: TGTGCCAGCAGCTTAGCCGGGGGCTCAGAGACCCAGTACTTC. Protein: CASSLAGGSETQYF.

The sample holds one count of this clone. The J gene is TRBJ2-4, the V gene TRBV18; D gene uncertain. Per germline, CDR1 KGHSH and CDR2 LQKENI. Trimming took 6 bases from V and 9 from J, leaving 15 bases between them. The CDR3 has 13 amino acids. CDR3 in amino acids: CASSRSRSGIQYF. The CDR3 DNA reads TGTGCCAGCTCGCGGTCTCGTTCAGGCATTCAGTACTTC.

V gene TRBV29-1 combines with J gene TRBJ1-1; 9 bases align to TRBD1. J lost 4 bases, V lost 3 bases, and 6 bases had no gene match. The CDR3 consists of 14 residues. CDR1 SQVTM and CDR2 ANQGSEA come from the germline V gene. Here the CDR3 reads CSVDVDRGTTEAFF. In DNA, the CDR3 is TGCAGCGTTGATGTCGACAGGGGGACCACTGAAGCTTTCTTT.

The rearrangement joins TRBV14 to TRBJ1-2; D is unresolved. The ends were cut back, 3 bases at V and 4 bases at J, with 9 bases in the middle. CDR3 length equals 13 residues. Germline V gives CDR1 SGHDN, CDR2 FVKESK. The CDR3 region is CASSHGPRYGYTF. CDR3 coding DNA: TGTGCCAGCAGCCACGGACCGCGCTATGGCTACACCTTC.

The genes are TRBV6-5 and TRBJ1-2; 8 positions match TRBD1. Germline V gene sequence: CDR1 MNHEY, CDR2 SVGAGI. The V segment lost 5 bases and the J segment 2 bases; nucleotides outside the gene matches: 7. The CDR3 is 15 residues long. CDR3 sequence: CASSPPGQGNYGYTF. The DNA of the CDR3 is TGTGCCAGCAGTCCCCCCGGACAGGGAAACTATGGCTACACCTTC.

The chain has TRBV7-9 and TRBJ2-7; 11 bases agree with TRBD2. Per the germline V gene, CDR1 is SEHNR and CDR2 is FQNEAQ (reference sequence). The CDR3 is made up of 15 amino acids. With V trimmed by 1 base and J by 5 bases, 4 bases remained unmatched. The CDR3 is CASSLGSGGAHEQYF. The CDR3 nucleotides are TGTGCCAGCAGCTTAGGTAGCGGGGGGGCCCACGAGCAGTACTTC.

The rearrangement links TRBV7-3 to TRBJ2-1, with D tentatively TRBD1 (6 bases). This CDR3 region has 16 residues. Trimming shortened V by 1 base and J by 6 bases, and 16 bases separated the two germline ends. In germline, CDR1 is SGHTA, CDR2 FQGTGA. In DNA form, the CDR3 reads TGTGCCAGCAGCTTAAGCTCGGACAGTTGGGGCAATGAGCAGTTCTTC. Encoded protein: CASSLSSDSWGNEQFF.

The chain combines TRBV11-3 with TRBJ2-3; 10 nucleotides line up with TRBD1. CDR1 is SGHNT and CDR2 is YENEEA in the germline V gene. The ends lost 4 bases at V and 6 bases at J; junction bases unmatched: 7. CDR3 length: 15 residues. The CDR3: CASSWGQGRSDTQYF. In nucleotides, the CDR3 is TGTGCCAGCAGCTGGGGACAGGGGAGGTCGGATACGCAGTATTTT.

The chain links TRBV28 to TRBJ1-5; a possible D gene is TRBD1 (5 bases). The CDR3 contains 9 residues. V shed 10 bases and J shed 10 bases, with 8 bases lying between them. The germline V gene encodes CDR1 MDHEN and CDR2 SYDVKM. This CDR3 reads CATGAPQHF. CDR3 coding DNA: TGTGCCACCGGGGCCCCCCAGCATTTT.

The J gene is TRBJ2-7, the V gene TRBV3-1 (or the pseudogene TRBV3-2); TRBD2 might be the D (6 bases). Per the germline V gene, CDR1 is LGHDT and CDR2 is YNNKEL (reference sequence). Trimming pared 0 bases from V and 5 bases from J, leaving 11 bases between. There are 14 residues in the CDR3. As DNA, the CDR3 is TGTGCCAGCAGCCAAGATCCGTCGGGGGACGAGCAGTACTTC. Its protein product is CASSQDPSGDEQYF.

This chain links TRBV18 with TRBJ2-1; tentatively, D is TRBD2 (6 bases). Trimming took off 3 bases at V and 0 bases at J, with 9 bases between the two ends. The CDR3 is 15 residues long. CDR1 KGHSH and CDR2 LQKENI come from the germline V gene. The CDR3 spells CASSPETSSYNEQFF. In DNA form, the CDR3 reads TGTGCCAGCTCACCCGAGACTAGCTCCTACAATGAGCAGTTCTTC.

This rearrangement joins TRBV5-5 to TRBJ2-3, with 11 nucleotides matching TRBD2. There are 16 residues in the CDR3. Germline assignment: CDR1 SGHKS and CDR2 YYEKEE (reference sequence). With V trimmed by 4 bases and J by 3 bases, 7 bases remained unmatched. The CDR3 here is CASSRSGGAGTDTQYF. Written as DNA, the CDR3 is TGTGCCAGCAGCCGTAGCGGGGGGGCCGGGACAGATACGCAGTATTTT.

V and J are TRBV11-3 and TRBJ2-6; D remains ambiguous. CDR1 is SGHNT, CDR2 YENEEA, per germline. The CDR3 has 17 amino acids. V lost 1 base and J lost 0, with 10 bases in between. The CDR3 sequence: CASSLGGFFSGANVLTF. The CDR3 nucleotides read TGTGCCAGCAGCTTAGGGGGTTTCTTCTCTGGGGCCAACGTCCTGACTTTC.

The chain employs TRBV7-8 and TRBJ2-1; D is possibly TRBD1 or TRBD2 (6 bases each). Per the germline V gene, CDR1 is SGHVS and CDR2 is FQNEAQ. CDR3 length: 16 residues. V dropped 3 bases and J dropped 1 base, with 13 bases sitting between them. In DNA form, the CDR3 reads TGTGCCAGCAGCTTGTGGGGGGCCGGGTCCTACAATGAGCAGTTCTTC. Amino acid sequence: CASSLWGAGSYNEQFF. Using reference TRBV7-8 and TRBJ2-1 for the parts outside the CDR3, the full variable domain is GAGVSQSPRYKVAKRGQDVALRCDPISGHVSLFWYQQALGQGPEFLTYFQNEAQLDKSGLPSDRFFAERPEGSVSTLKIQRTQQEDSAVYLCASSLWGAGSYNEQFFGPGTRLTVL.

J is TRBJ2-7 and V is TRBV4-2; 8 bases agree with TRBD2. CDR1 and CDR2 (germline): LGHNA, YNFKEQ. This CDR3 is built from 17 residues. The V segment lost 1 base and the J segment 4 bases; nucleotides outside the gene matches: 12. The CDR3 loop reads CASSQVPTSGGLYEQYF. The DNA for the CDR3 is TGTGCCAGCAGCCAAGTACCTACTTCGGGGGGGCTTTACGAGCAGTACTTC.

The chain employs TRBV19 and TRBJ1-2; TRBD1 might be the D (5 bases). V lost 6 bases and J lost 0, with 11 bases in between. The length of the CDR3 is 14 residues. The germline V gene encodes CDR1 LNHDA and CDR2 SQIVND (reference sequence). The CDR3 loop reads CASSPGGANYGYTF. The CDR3 coding sequence is TGTGCCAGTAGCCCCGGGGGGGCTAACTATGGCTACACCTTC.